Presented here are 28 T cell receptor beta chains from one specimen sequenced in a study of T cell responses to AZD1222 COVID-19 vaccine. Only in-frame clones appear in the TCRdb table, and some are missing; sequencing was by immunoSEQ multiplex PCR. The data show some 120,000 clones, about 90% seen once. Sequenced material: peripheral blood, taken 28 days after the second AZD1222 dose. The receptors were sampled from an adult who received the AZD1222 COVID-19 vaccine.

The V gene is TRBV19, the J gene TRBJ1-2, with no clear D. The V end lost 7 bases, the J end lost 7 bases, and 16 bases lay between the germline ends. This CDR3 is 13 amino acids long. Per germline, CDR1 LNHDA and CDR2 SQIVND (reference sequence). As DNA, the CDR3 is TGTGCCAGTAACGCCCGGAGGGTTAGTGGCTACACCTTC. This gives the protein CASNARRVSGYTF.

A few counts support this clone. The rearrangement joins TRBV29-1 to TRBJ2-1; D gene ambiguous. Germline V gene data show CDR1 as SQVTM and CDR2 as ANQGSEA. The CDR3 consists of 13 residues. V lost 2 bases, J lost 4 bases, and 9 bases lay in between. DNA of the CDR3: TGCAGCGTTGAATACAGAAATTACAATGAGCAGTTCTTC. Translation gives CSVEYRNYNEQFF.

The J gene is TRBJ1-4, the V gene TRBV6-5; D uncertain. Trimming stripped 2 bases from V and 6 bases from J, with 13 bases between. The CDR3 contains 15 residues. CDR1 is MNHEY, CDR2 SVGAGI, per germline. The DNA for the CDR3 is TGTGCCAGCAGTTACGATTCGGGGAACCATGAAAAACTGTTTTTT. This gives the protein CASSYDSGNHEKLFF.

The CDR3 nucleotides are TGTGCCAGTAGTAGGAGACAGGACAACTCCTACGAGCAGTACTTC. This encodes CASSRRQDNSYEQYF. V usage is TRBV19 and J usage is TRBJ2-7; D is perhaps TRBD1 (6 bases). V lost 4 bases and J lost 0, with 13 bases in between. This CDR3 region has 15 residues. The germline gives CDR1 LNHDA, CDR2 SQIVND (reference sequence).

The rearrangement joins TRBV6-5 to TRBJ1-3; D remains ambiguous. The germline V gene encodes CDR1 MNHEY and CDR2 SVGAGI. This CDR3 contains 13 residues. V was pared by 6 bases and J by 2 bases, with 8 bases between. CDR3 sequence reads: CASRVSTGNTIYF. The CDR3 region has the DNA TGTGCCAGCAGGGTATCGACTGGAAACACCATATATTTT.

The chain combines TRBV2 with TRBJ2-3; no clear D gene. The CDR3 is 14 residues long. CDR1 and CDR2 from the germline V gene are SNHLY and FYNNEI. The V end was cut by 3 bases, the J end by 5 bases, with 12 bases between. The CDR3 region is CASSEMASQDTQYF. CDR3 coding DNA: TGTGCCAGCAGTGAGATGGCCAGCCAAGATACGCAGTATTTT.

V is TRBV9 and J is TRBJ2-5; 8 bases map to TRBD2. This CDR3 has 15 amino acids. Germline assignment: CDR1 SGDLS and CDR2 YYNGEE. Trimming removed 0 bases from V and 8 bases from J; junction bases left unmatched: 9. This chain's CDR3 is CASSVAGAGEGTQYF. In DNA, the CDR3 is TGTGCCAGCAGCGTAGCTGGAGCGGGAGAGGGAACCCAGTACTTC.

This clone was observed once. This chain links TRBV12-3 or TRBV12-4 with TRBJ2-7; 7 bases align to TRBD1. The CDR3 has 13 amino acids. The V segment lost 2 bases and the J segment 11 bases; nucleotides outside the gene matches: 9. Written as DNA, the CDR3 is TGTGCCAGCAGTTTAAGCCCACAGGGGTTTGAGTACTTC. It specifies CASSLSPQGFEYF.

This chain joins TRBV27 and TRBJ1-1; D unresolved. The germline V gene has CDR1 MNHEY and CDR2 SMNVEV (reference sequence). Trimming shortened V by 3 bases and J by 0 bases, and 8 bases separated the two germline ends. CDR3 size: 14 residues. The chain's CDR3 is CASSLGILNTEAFF. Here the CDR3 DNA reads TGTGCCAGCAGTTTGGGTATCTTGAACACTGAAGCTTTCTTT.

CDR3 nucleotides: TGTGCCAGCTCACAGGACGGAGCTAATTTTTCACCCCTCCACTTT. Protein: CASSQDGANFSPLHF. J is TRBJ1-6 and V is TRBV19; D might be TRBD1 (5 bases). Germline V gene data show CDR1 as LNHDA and CDR2 as SQIVND (reference sequence). V was trimmed by 9 bases and J by 9 bases, leaving 21 bases between them. The CDR3 contains 15 residues.

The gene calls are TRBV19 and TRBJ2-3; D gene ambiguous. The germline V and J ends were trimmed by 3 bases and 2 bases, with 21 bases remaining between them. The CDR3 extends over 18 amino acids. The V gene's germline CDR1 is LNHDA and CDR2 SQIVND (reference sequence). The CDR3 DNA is TGTGCCAGTAGTATGAGTTACTGGGCGGAGCCGTTCACAGATACGCAGTATTTT. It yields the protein CASSMSYWAEPFTDTQYF.

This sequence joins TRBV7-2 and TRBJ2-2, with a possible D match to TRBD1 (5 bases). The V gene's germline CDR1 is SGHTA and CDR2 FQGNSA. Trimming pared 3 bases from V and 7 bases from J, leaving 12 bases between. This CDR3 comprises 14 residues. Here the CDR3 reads CASSFGRVGGELFF. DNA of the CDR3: TGTGCCAGCAGCTTTGGCAGGGTGGGCGGGGAGCTGTTTTTT.

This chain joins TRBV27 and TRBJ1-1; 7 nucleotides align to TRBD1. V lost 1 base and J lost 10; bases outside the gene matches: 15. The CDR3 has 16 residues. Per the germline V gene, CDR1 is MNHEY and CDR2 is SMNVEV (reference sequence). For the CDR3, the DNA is TGTGCCAGCAGTTTATATGGGCGACAGGGAGACCCCGGAGCTTTCTTT. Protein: CASSLYGRQGDPGAFF.

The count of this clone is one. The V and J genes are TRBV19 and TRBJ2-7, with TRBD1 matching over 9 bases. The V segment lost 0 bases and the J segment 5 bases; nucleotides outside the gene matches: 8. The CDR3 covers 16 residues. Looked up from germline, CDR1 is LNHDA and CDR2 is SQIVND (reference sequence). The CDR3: CASSIETTGGGDEQYF. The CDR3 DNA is TGTGCCAGTAGTATAGAAACCACAGGGGGCGGCGACGAGCAGTACTTC.

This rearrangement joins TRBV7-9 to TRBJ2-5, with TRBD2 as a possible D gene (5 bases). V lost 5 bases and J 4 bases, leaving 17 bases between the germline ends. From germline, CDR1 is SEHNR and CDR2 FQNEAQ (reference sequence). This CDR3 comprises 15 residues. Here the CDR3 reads CASSPRFIEGETQYF. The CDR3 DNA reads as TGTGCCAGCAGCCCGCGTTTTATCGAGGGAGAGACCCAGTACTTC.

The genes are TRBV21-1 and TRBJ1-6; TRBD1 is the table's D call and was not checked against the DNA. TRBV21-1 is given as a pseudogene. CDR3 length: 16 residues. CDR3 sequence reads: CASSTLGQGYNSPLHF. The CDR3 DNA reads TGTGCCAGCAGCACGCTGGGACAGGGGTATAATTCACCCCTCCACTTT.

The CDR3 loop reads CASKLQLEQPQHF. The CDR3 DNA is TGTGCCAGCAAACTGCAGCTTGAGCAGCCCCAGCATTTT. This chain connects TRBV6-6 to TRBJ1-5; D remains ambiguous. V was trimmed by 7 bases and J by 7 bases, leaving 14 bases between them. Looked up from germline, CDR1 is MNHNY and CDR2 is SVGAGI (reference sequence). This CDR3 has 13 amino acids.

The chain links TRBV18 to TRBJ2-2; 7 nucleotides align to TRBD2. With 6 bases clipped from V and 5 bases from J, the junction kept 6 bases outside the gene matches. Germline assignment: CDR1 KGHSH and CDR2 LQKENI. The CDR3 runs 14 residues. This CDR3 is CASSPGGRTGELFF. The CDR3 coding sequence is TGTGCCAGCTCTCCTGGCGGGAGAACCGGGGAGCTGTTTTTT.

In DNA form, the CDR3 reads TGCGCCAGCAGCTTGTACGGGACTAATTATGAGCAGTTCTTC. It specifies CASSLYGTNYEQFF. The genes are TRBV5-1 and TRBJ2-1, with 7 bases fitting TRBD2. Looked up from germline, CDR1 is SGHRS and CDR2 is YFSETQ. This CDR3 region has 14 residues. Unmatched junction bases numbered 6, after V lost 1 base and J lost 8 bases.

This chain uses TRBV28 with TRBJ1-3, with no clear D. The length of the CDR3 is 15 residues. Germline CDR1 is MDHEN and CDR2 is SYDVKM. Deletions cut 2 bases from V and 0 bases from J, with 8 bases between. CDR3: CASSLMSGSGNTIYF. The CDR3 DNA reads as TGTGCCAGCAGTTTAATGTCAGGCTCTGGAAACACCATATATTTT.

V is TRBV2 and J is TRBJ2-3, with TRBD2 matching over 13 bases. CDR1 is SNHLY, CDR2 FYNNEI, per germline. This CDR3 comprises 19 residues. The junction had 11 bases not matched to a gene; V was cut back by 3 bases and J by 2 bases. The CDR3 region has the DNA TGTGCCAGCAGTGAGACTAGCGGGAGGAACCGTGGAAACACAGATACGCAGTATTTT. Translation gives CASSETSGRNRGNTDTQYF.

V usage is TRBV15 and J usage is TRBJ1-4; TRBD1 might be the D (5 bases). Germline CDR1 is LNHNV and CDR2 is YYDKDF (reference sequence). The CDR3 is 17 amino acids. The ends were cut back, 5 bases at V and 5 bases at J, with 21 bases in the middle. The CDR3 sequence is CATSSTKGRTRNEKLFF. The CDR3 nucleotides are TGTGCCACCAGCTCCACGAAAGGAAGGACAAGAAATGAAAAACTGTTTTTT.

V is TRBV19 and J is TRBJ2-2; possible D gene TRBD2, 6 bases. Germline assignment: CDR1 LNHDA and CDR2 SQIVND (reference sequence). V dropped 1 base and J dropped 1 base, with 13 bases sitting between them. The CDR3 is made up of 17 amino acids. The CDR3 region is CASSIGSGTLNTGELFF. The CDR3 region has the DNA TGTGCCAGTAGTATAGGATCGGGGACTCTGAACACCGGGGAGCTGTTTTTT.

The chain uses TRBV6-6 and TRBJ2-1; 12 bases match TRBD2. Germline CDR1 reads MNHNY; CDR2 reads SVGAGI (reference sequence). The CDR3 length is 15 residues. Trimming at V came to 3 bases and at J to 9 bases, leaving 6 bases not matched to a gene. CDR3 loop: CASSYLGLAGGEQFF. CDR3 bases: TGTGCCAGCAGTTATTTGGGACTAGCGGGCGGTGAGCAGTTCTTC.

The DNA of the CDR3 is TGTGCCAGCAGCCAAGATCCAGCAAACACTGAAGCTTTCTTT. Protein: CASSQDPANTEAFF. The J gene is TRBJ1-1, the V gene TRBV4-2; D not resolved. Trimming stripped 0 bases from V and 2 bases from J, with 7 bases between. Germline loops: CDR1 LGHNA, CDR2 YNFKEQ. This CDR3 contains 14 residues.

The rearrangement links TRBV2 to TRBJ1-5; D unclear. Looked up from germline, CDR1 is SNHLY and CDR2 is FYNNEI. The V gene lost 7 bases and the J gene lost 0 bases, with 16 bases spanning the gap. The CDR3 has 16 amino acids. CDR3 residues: CASTGLLGVSNQPQHF. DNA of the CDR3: TGTGCCAGCACCGGATTACTAGGCGTTAGCAATCAGCCCCAGCATTTT.

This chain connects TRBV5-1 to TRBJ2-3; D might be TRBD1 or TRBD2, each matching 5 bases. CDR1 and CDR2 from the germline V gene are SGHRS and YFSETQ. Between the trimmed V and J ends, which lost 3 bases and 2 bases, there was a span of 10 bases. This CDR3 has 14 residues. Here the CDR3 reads CASSSTGATDTQYF. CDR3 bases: TGCGCCAGCAGCTCCACCGGGGCCACAGATACGCAGTATTTT.

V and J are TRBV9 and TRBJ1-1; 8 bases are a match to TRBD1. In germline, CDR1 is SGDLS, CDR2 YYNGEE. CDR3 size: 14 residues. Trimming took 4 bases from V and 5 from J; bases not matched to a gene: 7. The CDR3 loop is CASSRRTGRTEAFF. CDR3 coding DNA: TGTGCCAGCAGCCGACGGACAGGGAGAACTGAAGCTTTCTTT.